The 8 T cell receptor beta chains presented below share a single source sample, sequenced in a study of T cells in Graves' hyperthyroidism and ophthalmopathy. The CDR3 regions of TCR beta were amplified from RNA transcripts. Carried out on the TCR CDR3, a first-round RT-PCR used the HTBI primer set. TCRdb itself ran the multiplex PCR reads through MiXCR, one entry per CDR3 protein. The table has about 840,000 distinct CDR3 sequences, 38% seen once. The sequenced material came from blood. The receptor source for this set is a man aged 18 to 35 with Graves' hyperthyroidism.

V gene TRBV6-5 combines with J gene TRBJ1-1; D is uncertain. V lost 2 bases, J lost 14 bases, and 12 bases lay in between. CDR3 length: 11 amino acids. The germline gives CDR1 MNHEY, CDR2 SVGAGI. CDR3: CASSYASLWFF. For the CDR3, the DNA is TGTGCCAGCAGTTACGCCAGTCTTTGGTTCTTT.

In regard to this clonotype: Compared with germline, one end of the junction differs, possibly owing to a read error. The genes are TRBV9 and TRBJ1-1, with D uncertain. This CDR3 contains 13 residues. Germline lookup yields CDR1 SGDLS and CDR2 YYNGEE. The CDR3 loop is CASSSDGNTGAFF. CDR3 coding DNA: TGTGCCAGCAGCTCCGATGGGAACACTGGAGCTTTCTTT.

The CDR3 DNA is TGCATGTCCGGGACGGACAACTATGGCTACACCTTC. Protein: CMSGTDNYGYTF. The chain combines TRBV29-1 with TRBJ1-2; tentatively, D is TRBD1 (5 bases). The CDR3 extends over 12 amino acids. The germline CDR1 and CDR2 sequences are SQVTM and ANQGSEA.

To note about this clonotype: This may come from a read error, since a much larger clone is one base off. This chain links TRBV7-9 with TRBJ2-3; the D call may be TRBD1 or TRBD2 (5 bases each). Trimming stripped 3 bases from V and 0 bases from J, with 7 bases between. The CDR3 has 14 amino acids. CDR1 is SEHNR, CDR2 FQNEAQ, per germline (reference sequence). The CDR3 coding sequence is TGTGCCAGCAGCTTCCGGGACAGCACAGATACGCAGTATTTT. It codes for CASSFRDSTDTQYF.

This clonotype was detected many times. The chain links TRBV10-3 to TRBJ1-1; the D is unclear. Germline CDR1 and CDR2: ENHRY and SYGVKD. The ends were cut back, 0 bases at V and 6 bases at J, with 11 bases in the middle. This CDR3 spans 14 amino acids. CDR3 region: CAISESRTRAEAFF. The CDR3 bases are TGTGCCATCAGTGAGTCCCGGACTCGCGCTGAAGCTTTCTTT.

The table lists this clonotype with a few counts. V gene TRBV19 combines with J gene TRBJ2-5; the D gene is possibly TRBD2 (5 bases). The CDR3 runs to 13 residues. The germline V and J ends were trimmed by 4 bases and 5 bases, with 11 bases remaining between them. Germline CDR1 reads LNHDA; CDR2 reads SQIVND (reference sequence). Here the CDR3 DNA reads TGTGCCAGTAGTAGCAGCCGGGGTGAGACCCAGTACTTC. It specifies CASSSSRGETQYF.

This clonotype was seen many times. V gene TRBV19 combines with J gene TRBJ1-5; D might be TRBD1 (5 bases). Deletions cut 6 bases from V and 4 bases from J, with 13 bases between. Germline CDR1 reads LNHDA; CDR2 reads SQIVND (reference sequence). The CDR3 is made up of 14 amino acids. This CDR3 is CASSSGKGNQPQHF. CDR3 bases: TGTGCCAGTAGCTCAGGGAAGGGGAATCAGCCCCAGCATTTT.

This sequence joins TRBV9 and TRBJ2-5; D may be TRBD2 (6 bases). Trimming removed 2 bases from V and 3 bases from J, with 20 bases in between. CDR1 is SGDLS and CDR2 is YYNGEE in the germline V gene. The CDR3 loop spans 17 amino acids. In DNA form, the CDR3 reads TGTGCCAGCAGCGTGGGGGACTTCCCTGATCCCAAAGAGACCCAGTACTTC. Translation gives CASSVGDFPDPKETQYF.